This section outlines one TCR beta chain sequence together with its context. The entry originates in a study of blood T cell repertoires in COVID-19. Study-level information: Sites in the United States, Italy and Spain provided acute and convalescent COVID-19 samples. T cells, B-cell-depleted T cells, or PBMCs supplied cDNA or gDNA.

How the authors handled the data: Amplifying reference gene primers gave estimates of nucleated cell counts. Sequencing was performed with immunoSEQ multiplex PCR; in TCRdb, only in-frame clones are kept and a portion is missing. From that table come the V and J calls and clone size; the DNA was used to work out D and trimming. The repertoire holds tens of thousands of clones, with 82% as singletons. Germline CDR1 reads MGHRA; CDR2 reads YSYEKL. The trim removed 0 bases at V and 2 bases at J, leaving 10 bases unmatched. The CDR3 runs to 19 residues. The sequence came from a woman over 75 with acute or convalescent COVID-19. The rearrangement joins TRBV4-1 to TRBJ2-2, with 9 nucleotides matching TRBD2. The specimen sequenced was peripheral blood. The CDR3 protein is CASSQDMASGTINTGELFF. CDR3 DNA sequence: TGCGCCAGCAGCCAAGATATGGCTAGCGGGACCATTAACACCGGGGAGCTGTTTTTT.